This is a list of T cell receptor beta chains from one sample in a study of OX40 agonist ivuxolimab in advanced cancers. Measured with immunoSEQ multiplex PCR; TCRdb has only the in-frame clones, and not every one. Of about 77,000 clones listed, over 75% were seen once; the top ten hold about 0.66%. The specimen comprised CD4+ or CD8+ T cells sorted from blood, sampled in a trial of the OX40 agonist ivuxolimab. These receptors originate from an adult with an advanced solid tumor such as melanoma, head and neck, liver or kidney cancer. Both conserved end residues are part of each CDR3. Each record gives: V gene, D gene, CDR3 protein. D genes are given only for firm matches.

TRBV7-8,-,CASSERGMTNEKLFF
TRBV7-2,-,CASSPAVTDTQYF
TRBV4-2,-,CASSQLDSSPGNTIYF
TRBV5-1,TRBD2,CASQGLAANTGELFF
TRBV7-3,TRBD2,CASSLTPAGAGEDTQYF
TRBV27,-,CASSTGTPYNEQFF
TRBV2,-,CASSDGTTPEQYF
TRBV5-1,-,CASSLDRVGETQYF
TRBV12-5,-,CASGPQDYGYTF
TRBV30,-,CAPQTRMNTEAFF
TRBV29-1,TRBD1,CSVIDRGQNQPQHF
TRBV5-1,-,CASSLGGMSGNTIYF
TRBV14,TRBD1,CASSQNHDRGEQFF
TRBV7-3,TRBD1,CASSGQGADNEQFF
TRBV6-6,-,CASRPGTNYGYTF
TRBV10-3,TRBD1,CAISETQGAGGTEAFF
TRBV2,TRBD1,CASKRQGPTYEQYF
TRBV19,TRBD2,CASSIRGGLQETQYF
TRBV19,-,CASSIELSQNEQYF
TRBV5-1,TRBD1,CASSLAGTGEDTQYF
TRBV30,-,CAWSVISQSPLHF
TRBV9,TRBD1,CASSTGGSYNEQFF
TRBV11-2,TRBD1,CASSSGQGRQGYGYTF
TRBV18,-,CASSPRRMTSGNTIYF
TRBV6-5,TRBD1,CASSYSKGQGIYEQYF